Listed here is a single T cell receptor (beta chain). Per the authors' pipeline: Scientists estimated how many nucleated cells there were by amplifying reference gene primers. Sequencing used immunoSEQ multiplex PCR; TCRdb keeps in-frame clones, though not all of them. V and J calls and clone size come straight from that table; D and trimming were deduced from the DNA. The sample includes 150,000 to 250,000 clones, roughly 82% of them seen just once. The source of the sample is a study of blood T cell repertoires in COVID-19. For the study at large: Acute and convalescent COVID-19 samples came from the United States, Italy and Spain.

Cohort placement rested on clinical history that participants reported themselves. Among Cohort 3 donors, those recovered had two negative PCRs, clearance, or symptom resolution. The CDR3 contains 16 residues. Germline values: CDR1 LGHNA, CDR2 YSLEER. Trimming left V 4 bases short and J 2 bases short, with 15 bases between. The rearrangement uses TRBV4-3 and TRBJ2-4, with D possibly TRBD1 on 7 matching bases. Sequencing was performed on PBMCs or T cells enriched from blood (not recorded which). This sequence was found in a man in his forties or fifties who had recovered from COVID-19. CDR3 sequence reads: CASSPMAGGTKNIQYF. In nucleotides, the CDR3 is TGCGCCAGCAGCCCCATGGCAGGGGGGACCAAAAACATTCAGTACTTC.